Shown below are 8 T cell receptor beta chains from a single sample sequenced in a study of T cell responses to AZD1222 COVID-19 vaccine (dated by TCRdb to about 2021). This specimen's time point label, per the study, means: baseline before first vaccination. The library was made by the immunoSEQ multiplex PCR assay. TCRdb obtained this table from immuneACCESS and retained in-frame rearrangements with V and J assigned. These tables miss some clones; where compared with another copy, unresolved V genes account for less than half of the shortfall, and the remainder is unexplained. This sample gives 95,000 to 150,000 clones in total; around 90% of them show up just once. In total, the top ten clones hold around 8% of the sample. The sequencing used peripheral blood, collected on day 0 of AZD1222 vaccination. These receptors all come from an adult in good health.

The chain carries TRBV28 and TRBJ1-3; no clear D. The V and J ends lost 2 bases and 2 bases respectively, with 13 bases between them. The germline V gene encodes CDR1 MDHEN and CDR2 SYDVKM. This CDR3 has 16 residues. CDR3 DNA: TGTGCCAGCAGTTTAGGAAAGGGCTTAACTGGAAACACCATATATTTT. As protein: CASSLGKGLTGNTIYF.

V usage is TRBV4-2 and J usage is TRBJ1-2; D is undetermined. Deletions cut 0 bases from V and 5 bases from J, with 7 bases between. The CDR3 covers 13 residues. Germline CDR1 and CDR2: LGHNA and YNFKEQ. The CDR3 loop is CASSQETVYGYTF. The CDR3 DNA reads as TGTGCCAGCAGCCAAGAGACGGTTTATGGCTACACCTTC.

Concerning this clone: One end of the junction fails to match germline, which may point to a read error. This chain connects TRBV15 to TRBJ1-3; 8 bases are a match to TRBD1. From germline, CDR1 is LNHNV and CDR2 YYDKDF (reference sequence). The CDR3 totals 14 residues. CDR3 DNA: TGTGCCACCAGCAGGCCAGAGTCTTCGACAGGGGAGAATTTT. Its protein product is CATSRPESSTGENF.

The V call is TRBV9, the J call TRBJ2-7, with D possibly matching TRBD2 (5 bases). The CDR3 runs 14 residues. CDR1 is SGDLS and CDR2 is YYNGEE in the germline V gene. Deletions cut 2 bases from V and 3 bases from J, with 12 bases between. CDR3 region: CASSVGLADYEQYF. In DNA, the CDR3 is TGTGCCAGCAGCGTTGGGCTAGCCGACTACGAGCAGTACTTC. The full variable domain, completed using reference TRBV9 and TRBJ2-7, is DSGVTQTPKHLITATGQRVTLRCSPRSGDLSVYWYQQSLDQGLQFLIQYYNGEERAKGNILERFSAQQFPDLHSELNLSSLELGDSALYFCASSVGLADYEQYFGPGTRLTVT.

The CDR3 coding sequence is TGTGCCAGCAGCGCCACAGGACAGGTGGTTCAGCCCCAGCATTTT. Translation: CASSATGQVVQPQHF. The chain carries TRBV9 and TRBJ1-5, with 7 bases fitting TRBD1. The CDR3 runs 15 residues. Germline assignment: CDR1 SGDLS and CDR2 YYNGEE. V shed 3 bases, J shed 6 bases, and the junction held 9 bases outside the gene matches.

The chain couples TRBV19 to TRBJ1-2; D is unresolved. CDR3 length: 13 amino acids. From germline, CDR1 is LNHDA and CDR2 SQIVND (reference sequence). The V end lost 1 base, the J end lost 8 bases, and 11 bases lay between the germline ends. CDR3 coding DNA: TGTGCCAGTAGTATAGCCCCTTGGGCGGGCTACACCTTC. Protein sequence: CASSIAPWAGYTF. Together with reference TRBV19 and TRBJ1-2, the CDR3 gives the full variable domain: DGGITQSPKYLFRKEGQNVTLSCEQNLNHDAMYWYRQDPGQGLRLIYYSQIVNDFQKGDIAEGYSVSREKKESFPLTVTSAQKNPTAFYLCASSIAPWAGYTFGSGTRLTVV.

J is TRBJ1-2 and V is TRBV3-1 (or the pseudogene TRBV3-2), with D tentatively TRBD1 (6 bases). The CDR3 has 15 residues. Per the germline V gene, CDR1 is LGHDT and CDR2 is YNNKEL (reference sequence). V gave up 2 bases and J gave up 1 base, with 11 bases separating them. The CDR3 coding sequence is TGTGCCAGCAGCCAAAGCCAGGGGCATAACTATGGCTACACCTTC. Its translation is CASSQSQGHNYGYTF.

The chain links TRBV2 to TRBJ1-1, with D uncertain. The CDR3 is 15 residues long. The germline V and J ends were trimmed by 7 bases and 0 bases, with 15 bases remaining between them. CDR1 and CDR2 (germline): SNHLY, FYNNEI. The CDR3 loop reads CASMAILGMNTEAFF. CDR3 nucleotide sequence: TGTGCCAGCATGGCAATCTTAGGGATGAACACTGAAGCTTTCTTT.